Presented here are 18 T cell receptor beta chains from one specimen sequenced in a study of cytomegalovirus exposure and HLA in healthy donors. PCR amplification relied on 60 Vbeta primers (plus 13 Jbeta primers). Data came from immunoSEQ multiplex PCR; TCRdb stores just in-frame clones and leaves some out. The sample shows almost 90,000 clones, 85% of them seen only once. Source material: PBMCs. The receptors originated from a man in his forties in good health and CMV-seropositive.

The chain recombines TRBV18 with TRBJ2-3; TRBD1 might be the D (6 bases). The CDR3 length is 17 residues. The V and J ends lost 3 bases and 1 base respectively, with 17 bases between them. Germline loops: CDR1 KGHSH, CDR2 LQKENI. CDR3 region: CASSPTGTRSGTDTQYF. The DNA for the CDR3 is TGTGCCAGCTCACCTACCGGGACAAGGTCTGGCACAGATACGCAGTATTTT.

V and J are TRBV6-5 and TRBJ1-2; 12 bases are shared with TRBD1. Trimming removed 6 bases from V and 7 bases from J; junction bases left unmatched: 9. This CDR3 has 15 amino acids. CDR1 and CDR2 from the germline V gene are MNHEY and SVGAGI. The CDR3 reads CASSPPGQGASGYTF. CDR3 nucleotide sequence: TGTGCCAGCAGCCCCCCGGGACAGGGGGCATCTGGCTACACCTTC.

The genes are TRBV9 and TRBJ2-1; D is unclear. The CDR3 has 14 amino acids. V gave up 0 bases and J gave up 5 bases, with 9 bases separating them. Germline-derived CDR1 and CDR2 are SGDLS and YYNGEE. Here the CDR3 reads CASSVDARNNEQFF. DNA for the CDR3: TGTGCCAGCAGCGTAGACGCGAGGAACAATGAGCAGTTCTTC.

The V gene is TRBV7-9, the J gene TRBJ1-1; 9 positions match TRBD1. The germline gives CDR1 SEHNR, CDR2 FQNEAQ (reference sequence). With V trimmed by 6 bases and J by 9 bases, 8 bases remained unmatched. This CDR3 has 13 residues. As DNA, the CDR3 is TGTGCCAGCAGGATCCGGGACAGGGATCAAGCTTTCTTT. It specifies CASRIRDRDQAFF.

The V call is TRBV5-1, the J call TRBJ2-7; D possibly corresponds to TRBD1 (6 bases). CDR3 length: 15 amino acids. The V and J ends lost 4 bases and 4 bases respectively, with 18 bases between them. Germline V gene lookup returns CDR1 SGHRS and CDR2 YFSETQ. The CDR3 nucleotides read TGCGCCAGCAGCCCGCCTAATACTCAGGGGTACGAGCAGTACTTC. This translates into CASSPPNTQGYEQYF.

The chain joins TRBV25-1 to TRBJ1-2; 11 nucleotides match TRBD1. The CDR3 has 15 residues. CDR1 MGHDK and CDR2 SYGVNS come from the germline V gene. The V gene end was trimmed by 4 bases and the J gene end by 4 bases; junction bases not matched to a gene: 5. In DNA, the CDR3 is TGTGCCAGCAGTGGAGCGGGACAGGGGGGCTATGGCTACACCTTC. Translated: CASSGAGQGGYGYTF.

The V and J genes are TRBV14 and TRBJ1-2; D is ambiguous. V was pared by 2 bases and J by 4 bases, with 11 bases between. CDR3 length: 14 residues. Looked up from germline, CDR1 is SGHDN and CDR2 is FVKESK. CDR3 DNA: TGTGCCAGCAGCCAATCTGTTGGGAGCTATGGCTACACCTTC. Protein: CASSQSVGSYGYTF.

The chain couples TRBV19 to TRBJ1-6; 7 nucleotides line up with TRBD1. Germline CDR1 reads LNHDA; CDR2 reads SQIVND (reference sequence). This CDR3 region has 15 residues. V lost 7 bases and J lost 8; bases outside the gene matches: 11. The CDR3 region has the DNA TGTGCCAGTATGGTCGTTGGGCAGGGGGATTCACCCCTCCACTTT. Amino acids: CASMVVGQGDSPLHF.

For the CDR3, the DNA is TGTGCCTGGAGTGTGGCTAGCGGGGGGGCGGACGAGCAGTACTTC. This gives the protein CAWSVASGGADEQYF. This chain joins TRBV30 and TRBJ2-7, with 12 bases matching TRBD2. The junction had 5 bases not matched to a gene; V was cut back by 0 bases and J by 5 bases. The CDR3 consists of 15 residues. Germline V lookup: CDR1 GTSNPN, CDR2 SVGIG (reference sequence).

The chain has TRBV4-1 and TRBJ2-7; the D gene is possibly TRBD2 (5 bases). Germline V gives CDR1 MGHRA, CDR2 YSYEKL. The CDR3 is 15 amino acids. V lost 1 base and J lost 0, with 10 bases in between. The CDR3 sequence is CASSQGASSSYEQYF. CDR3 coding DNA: TGCGCCAGCAGCCAAGGGGCTAGCAGCTCCTACGAGCAGTACTTC.

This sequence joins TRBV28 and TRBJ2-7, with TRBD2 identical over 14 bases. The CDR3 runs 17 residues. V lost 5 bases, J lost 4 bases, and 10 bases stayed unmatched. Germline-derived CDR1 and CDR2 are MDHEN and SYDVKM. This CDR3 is CASSPTRLAGGPYEQYF. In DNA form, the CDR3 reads TGTGCCAGCAGTCCTACCCGACTAGCGGGAGGGCCATACGAGCAGTACTTC.

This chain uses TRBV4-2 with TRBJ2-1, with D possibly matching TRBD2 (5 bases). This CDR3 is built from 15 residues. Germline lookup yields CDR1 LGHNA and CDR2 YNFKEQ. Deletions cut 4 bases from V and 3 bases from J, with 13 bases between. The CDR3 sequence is CASSLLATLYNEQFF. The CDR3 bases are TGTGCCAGCAGCCTTCTAGCCACCCTCTACAATGAGCAGTTCTTC.

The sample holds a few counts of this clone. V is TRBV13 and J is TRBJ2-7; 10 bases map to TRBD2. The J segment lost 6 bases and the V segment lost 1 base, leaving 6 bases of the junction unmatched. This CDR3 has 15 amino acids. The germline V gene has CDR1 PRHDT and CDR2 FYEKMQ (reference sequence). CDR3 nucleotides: TGTGCCAGCAGCTTAGTGGGGACTAGCGTCTCCGAGCAGTACTTC. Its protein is CASSLVGTSVSEQYF.

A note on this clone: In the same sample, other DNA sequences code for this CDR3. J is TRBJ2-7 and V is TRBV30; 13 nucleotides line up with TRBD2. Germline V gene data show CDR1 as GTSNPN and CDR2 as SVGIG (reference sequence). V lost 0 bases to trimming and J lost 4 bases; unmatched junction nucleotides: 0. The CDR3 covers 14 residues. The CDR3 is CAWSVLAGGYEQYF. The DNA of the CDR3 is TGTGCCTGGAGTGTACTAGCGGGGGGGTACGAGCAGTACTTC. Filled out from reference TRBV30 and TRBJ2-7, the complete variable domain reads SQTIHQWPATLVQPVGSPLSLECTVEGTSNPNLYWYRQAAGRGLQLLFYSVGIGQISSEVPQNLSASRPQDRQFILSSKKLLLSDSGFYLCAWSVLAGGYEQYFGPGTRLTVT.

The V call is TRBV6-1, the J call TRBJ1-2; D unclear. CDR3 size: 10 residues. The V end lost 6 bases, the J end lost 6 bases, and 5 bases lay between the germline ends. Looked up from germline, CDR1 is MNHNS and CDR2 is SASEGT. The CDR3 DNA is TGTGCCAGCAGGTCCAATGGCTACACCTTC. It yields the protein CASRSNGYTF.

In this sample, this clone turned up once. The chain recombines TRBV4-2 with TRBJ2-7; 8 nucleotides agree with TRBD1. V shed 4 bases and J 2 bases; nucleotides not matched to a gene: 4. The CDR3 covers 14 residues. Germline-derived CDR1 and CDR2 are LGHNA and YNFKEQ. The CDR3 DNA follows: TGTGCCAGCAGCCGCGGACAGGGCCCCTACGAGCAGTACTTC. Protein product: CASSRGQGPYEQYF.

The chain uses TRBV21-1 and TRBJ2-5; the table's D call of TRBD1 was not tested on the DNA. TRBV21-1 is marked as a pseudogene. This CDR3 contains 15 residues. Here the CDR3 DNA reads TGTGCCAGCAGCGCCTACGACACTCCCCAAGAGACCCAGTACTTC. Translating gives CASSAYDTPQETQYF.

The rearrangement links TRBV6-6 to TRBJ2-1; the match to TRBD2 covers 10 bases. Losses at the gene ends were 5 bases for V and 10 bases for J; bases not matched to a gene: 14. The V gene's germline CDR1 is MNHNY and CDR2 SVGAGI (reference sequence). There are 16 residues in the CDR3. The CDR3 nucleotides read TGTGCCAGCAGTCTTCCATTGGGACTAGCGAGGGGGGAGCAGTTCTTC. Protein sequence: CASSLPLGLARGEQFF.